Below are 6 T cell receptor beta chains sequenced from a single sample in a study of T-cell memory formation after mild COVID-19. TCRdb re-called the 5' RACE reads through MiXCR, storing one row per CDR3 protein. The sample carries 400,000 or so distinct CDR3 sequences, over 20% recorded once. Sequencing was performed on PBMCs or a T cell subset sorted from them (not recorded which). Receptors originate from an adult woman who had mild COVID-19 (a few samples of this study predate the infection). Cell type and time point are not known.

V usage is TRBV18 and J usage is TRBJ2-3; maybe TRBD1 (5 bases). The length of the CDR3 is 15 residues. Germline CDR1 is KGHSH and CDR2 is LQKENI. The ends were cut back, 6 bases at V and 5 bases at J, with 18 bases in the middle. The CDR3 DNA reads as TGTGCCAGCTCTCCCCAGGCAGGGAAGGGAGATACGCAGTATTTT. Its translation: CASSPQAGKGDTQYF.

V usage is TRBV7-3 and J usage is TRBJ2-3, with TRBD1 matching 7 bases. The ends lost 4 bases at V and 2 bases at J; junction bases unmatched: 9. The CDR3 contains 16 residues. Germline V gene data show CDR1 as SGHTA and CDR2 as FQGTGA. The CDR3 protein is CASSSGTEDVTDTQYF. The CDR3 bases are TGTGCCAGCAGCTCGGGGACAGAAGATGTCACAGATACGCAGTATTTT.

The chain joins TRBV20-1 to TRBJ1-6, with 7 bases identical to TRBD1. V shed 6 bases, J shed 5 bases, and the junction held 10 bases outside the gene matches. This CDR3 has 15 amino acids. Germline V lookup: CDR1 DFQATT, CDR2 SNEGSKA (reference sequence). The chain's CDR3 is CSAHQNQGDNSPLHF. Written as DNA, the CDR3 is TGCAGTGCCCACCAGAACCAGGGGGATAATTCACCCCTCCACTTT.

This clonotype was observed a few times. V gene TRBV6-2 or TRBV6-3 combines with J gene TRBJ2-3, with D uncertain. From germline, CDR1 is MNHEY and CDR2 SVGEGT. There are 15 residues in the CDR3. V dropped 6 bases and J dropped 2 bases, with 15 bases sitting between them. The CDR3 nucleotides read TGTGCCAGCAGCCCCAAAGTGGAGATCACAGATACGCAGTATTTT. Its translation is CASSPKVEITDTQYF.

The genes are TRBV29-1 and TRBJ2-3, with 13 bases that match TRBD2. The germline CDR1 and CDR2 sequences are SQVTM and ANQGSEA. The CDR3 is made up of 15 amino acids. After removal of 5 bases from V and 2 bases from J, the junction contained 4 bases not matched to a gene. CDR3 loop: CSVLLAGGPTDTQYF. DNA of the CDR3: TGCAGCGTTCTACTAGCGGGAGGGCCCACAGATACGCAGTATTTT.

This chain joins TRBV10-3 and TRBJ2-4; D might be TRBD2 (6 bases). V was cut by 2 bases and J by 8 bases, with 13 bases left in between. The germline gives CDR1 ENHRY, CDR2 SYGVKD. The length of the CDR3 is 14 residues. This chain's CDR3 is CAISEPGGEDIQYF. CDR3 bases: TGTGCCATCAGTGAGCCCGGGGGTGAGGACATTCAGTACTTC.